A selection of T cell receptor beta chains follows, all from one sample in a study of type 1 regulatory T cells. TCRdb redid the calling of the reads with MiXCR, one entry per CDR3 protein. Of roughly 71,000 distinct CDR3 sequences in the sample, 63% were seen once. These receptors' targets are unknown. The sample was cultured T cells, either the whole culture or a sorted T cell fraction (not recorded which). These receptors all come from a human donor in good health. The CDR3 runs from the conserved cysteine through the conserved F or W. Each record gives: J gene, D gene, V gene, clone size, CDR3 protein, CDR3 DNA. The D gene is left open where the match is weak. Rows may omit the clone size; those that give it use once, few, many or a size class.

>TRBJ2-1|TRBD2|TRBV5-1|-
CASSTSGGYNEQFF
TGCGCCAGCAGCACTAGCGGGGGTTACAATGAGCAGTTCTTC
>TRBJ1-5|TRBD1|TRBV20-1|-
CSAKHRGPDQPQHF
TGCAGTGCTAAGCACAGGGGACCAGATCAGCCCCAGCATTTT
>TRBJ2-5|-|TRBV7-2|-
CATSGFGGNQETQYF
TGTGCCACCAGCGGGTTCGGGGGAAACCAAGAGACCCAGTACTTC
>TRBJ1-4|-|TRBV7-9|-
CASSLLAVNEKLFF
TGTGCCAGCAGCTTACTGGCAGTGAATGAAAAACTGTTTTTT
>TRBJ2-1|TRBD2|TRBV7-2|-
CASRQRLAGGRNEQFF
TGTGCCAGCAGACAGCGACTAGCGGGAGGACGTAATGAGCAGTTCTTC
>TRBJ2-1|-|TRBV2|-
CASSMGDEQFF
TGTGCCAGCAGTATGGGAGATGAGCAGTTCTTC
>TRBJ1-3|-|TRBV4-1|-
CASSQTPASGNTIYF
TGCGCCAGCAGCCAGACCCCGGCCTCTGGAAACACCATATATTTT
>TRBJ2-1|TRBD2|TRBV5-6|few
CASSLEWREISEQFF
TGTGCCAGCAGCTTGGAGTGGCGGGAGATTTCTGAGCAGTTCTTC
>TRBJ1-1|-|TRBV7-3|-
CASSLALETEAFF
TGTGCCAGCAGCTTAGCACTGGAGACTGAAGCTTTCTTT
>TRBJ2-7|-|TRBV25-1|-
CASSKFSSYEQYF
TGTGCCAGCAGTAAATTCAGCTCCTACGAGCAGTACTTC
>TRBJ2-5|-|TRBV5-1|few
CASSFSGQETQYF
TGCGCCAGCAGCTTTAGCGGACAAGAGACCCAGTACTTC
>TRBJ2-7|-|TRBV7-2|-
CASRPGLASYEQYF
TGTGCCAGCAGACCAGGACTGGCTTCCTACGAGCAGTACTTC
>TRBJ2-5|-|TRBV20-1|once
CSAGVRGGQETQYF
TGCAGTGCCGGCGTCCGGGGAGGCCAAGAGACCCAGTACTTC
>TRBJ2-3|-|TRBV20-1|-
CSASWTPDSTDTQYF
TGCAGTGCTAGCTGGACTCCCGATAGCACAGATACGCAGTATTTT
>TRBJ2-2|-|TRBV28|-
CASTGYTGELFF
TGTGCCAGCACCGGATACACCGGGGAGCTGTTTTTT
>TRBJ2-5|TRBD2|TRBV3-1|-
CASSQAGTTPETQYF
TGTGCCAGCAGCCAAGCCGGGACTACCCCGGAGACCCAGTACTTC
>TRBJ2-1|-|TRBV7-2|few
CASSASGGPNEQFF
TGTGCCAGCAGCGCTAGTGGGGGCCCCAATGAGCAGTTCTTC
>TRBJ2-5|-|TRBV15|medium-sized
CATSRDLTSQETQYF
TGTGCCACCAGCAGAGATCTAACTAGCCAAGAGACCCAGTACTTC
>TRBJ2-5|-|TRBV2|-
CARGLKETQYF
TGTGCCAGGGGTCTGAAAGAGACCCAGTACTTC
>TRBJ2-4|TRBD2|TRBV5-4|-
CASSQTGTRQLQYF
TGTGCCAGCAGCCAAACCGGGACTAGACAACTTCAGTACTTC
>TRBJ2-3|-|TRBV24-1|-
CATSRDGVDTQYF
TGTGCCACCTCCCGCGACGGTGTGGATACGCAGTATTTT
>TRBJ2-3|-|TRBV10-2|many
CASTLLEATDTQYF
TGCGCCAGCACTCTACTAGAGGCCACAGATACGCAGTATTTT
>TRBJ2-7|TRBD2|TRBV19|-
CASSTSGRMNDQYF
TGTGCCAGCTCGACTAGCGGGAGGATGAACGACCAGTACTTC
>TRBJ2-5|-|TRBV24-1|-
CATKIGGRETQYF
TGTGCCACAAAAATCGGGGGCCGAGAGACCCAGTACTTC
>TRBJ2-7|-|TRBV20-1|-
CSASGTVSSYEQYF
TGCAGTGCTTCCGGGACGGTAAGCTCCTACGAGCAGTACTTC
>TRBJ2-2|-|TRBV5-1|few
CASSLAAGRRELFF
TGCGCCAGCAGCTTGGCAGCAGGCCGGCGGGAGCTGTTTTTT
>TRBJ2-3|TRBD2|TRBV6-2/TRBV6-3|many
CASSHPRTSGTDTQYF
TGTGCCAGCAGTCATCCTCGGACTAGCGGCACAGATACGCAGTATTTT
>TRBJ2-1|-|TRBV20-1|-
CSALRFSGNEQFF
TGCAGTGCCTTAAGATTCTCCGGAAATGAGCAGTTCTTC
>TRBJ2-5|TRBD2|TRBV5-1|few
CASSLGLREERRETQYF
TGCGCCAGCAGCTTGGGTCTGCGGGAGGAGCGAAGAGAGACCCAGTACTTC
>TRBJ2-6|-|TRBV5-1|-
CASSGLQGPSGANVLTF
TGCGCCAGCAGCGGACTACAGGGCCCCTCTGGGGCCAACGTCCTGACTTTC
>TRBJ2-2|-|TRBV6-2/TRBV6-3|few
CASSYNTATGELFF
TGTGCCAGCAGTTACAATACAGCCACCGGGGAGCTGTTTTTT
>TRBJ2-3|TRBD2|TRBV7-9|-
CASSPGLAGADTQYF
TGTGCCAGCAGCCCTGGACTAGCGGGAGCGGATACGCAGTATTTT
>TRBJ2-1|TRBD2|TRBV5-1|-
CASESGTATNEQFF
TGCGCCAGTGAAAGCGGGACCGCCACCAATGAGCAGTTCTTC
>TRBJ2-1|TRBD2|TRBV4-2|few
CASSQEASGRREQFF
TGTGCCAGCAGCCAAGAGGCTAGCGGGAGACGTGAGCAGTTCTTC
>TRBJ2-3|TRBD1|TRBV4-1|-
CASSRSGTGEDTQYF
TGCGCCAGCAGCCGCAGCGGTACAGGGGAAGATACGCAGTATTTT
>TRBJ2-6|-|TRBV5-1|-
CASESGSGANVLTF
TGCGCCAGCGAATCGGGGTCTGGGGCCAACGTCCTGACTTTC
>TRBJ1-5|-|TRBV20-1|-
CSATSGAQQPQHF
TGCAGTGCTACGTCAGGGGCACAACAGCCCCAGCATTTT
>TRBJ2-1|TRBD2|TRBV11-2|-
CASSQIRAGGPYEQFF
TGTGCCAGCAGCCAAATTAGGGCGGGAGGGCCCTATGAGCAGTTCTTC
>TRBJ2-1|TRBD2|TRBV12-3/TRBV12-4|-
CASSFGTSGTFYNEQFF
TGTGCCAGCAGTTTTGGGACTAGCGGGACCTTCTACAATGAGCAGTTCTTC
>TRBJ2-5|TRBD2|TRBV6-2/TRBV6-3|few
CASSRDYSRETQYF
TGTGCCAGCAGTCGGGACTATTCGAGAGAGACCCAGTACTTC
>TRBJ2-1|-|TRBV29-1|once
CSVEVGSGSNEQFF
TGCAGCGTTGAAGTGGGGTCTGGCTCCAATGAGCAGTTCTTC
>TRBJ2-2|-|TRBV2|-
CASSPSPRDTGELFF
TGTGCCAGCAGTCCTAGCCCCCGGGACACCGGGGAGCTGTTTTTT
>TRBJ1-6|-|TRBV20-1|once
CSARPTPQRGNSPLHF
TGCAGTGCTAGACCCACGCCTCAAAGAGGTAATTCACCCCTCCACTTT
>TRBJ2-3|TRBD2|TRBV10-3|medium-sized
CAINPDKREGPTDTQYF
TGTGCCATCAACCCCGACAAGCGGGAGGGCCCCACAGATACGCAGTATTTT
>TRBJ2-5|-|TRBV3-1|-
CASSQDPQNQETQYF
TGTGCCAGCAGCCAAGATCCACAGAACCAAGAGACCCAGTACTTC
>TRBJ2-2|TRBD1|TRBV7-6|once
CASSLTGANTGELFF
TGTGCCAGCAGCCTTACAGGGGCGAACACCGGGGAGCTGTTTTTT
>TRBJ1-1|-|TRBV28|-
CASTPSSVGTEAFF
TGTGCCAGCACCCCGTCGAGCGTCGGGACTGAAGCTTTCTTT
>TRBJ2-5|-|TRBV12-3/TRBV12-4|once
CASSLILQAPQETQYF
TGTGCCAGCAGTTTAATTCTGCAGGCCCCCCAAGAGACCCAGTACTTC
>TRBJ2-1|TRBD2|TRBV20-1|few
CSAAPSGSYNEQFF
TGCAGTGCTGCTCCTAGCGGATCCTACAATGAGCAGTTCTTC
>TRBJ2-2|TRBD2|TRBV18|few
CASSPFSGISSTGELFF
TGTGCCAGCTCACCATTTAGCGGGATATCGAGCACCGGGGAGCTGTTTTTT
>TRBJ1-5|-|TRBV7-9|-
CASSLGQVGDQPQHF
TGTGCCAGCAGCTTAGGACAGGTGGGTGATCAGCCCCAGCATTTT
>TRBJ2-7|TRBD2|TRBV4-2|few
CASSQEVRSGRGEQYF
TGTGCCAGCAGCCAAGAAGTCCGGAGCGGGAGGGGCGAGCAGTACTTC
>TRBJ2-7|TRBD2|TRBV20-1|-
CSARRAGGTNYEQYF
TGCAGTGCTAGACGGGCGGGAGGTACTAATTACGAGCAGTACTTC
>TRBJ2-2|-|TRBV4-2|-
CASSQDEVNTGELFF
TGTGCCAGCAGCCAAGACGAGGTGAACACCGGGGAGCTGTTTTTT
>TRBJ2-1|-|TRBV12-3/TRBV12-4|-
CASSRTAYNEQFF
TGTGCCAGCAGTCGAACAGCATACAATGAGCAGTTCTTC